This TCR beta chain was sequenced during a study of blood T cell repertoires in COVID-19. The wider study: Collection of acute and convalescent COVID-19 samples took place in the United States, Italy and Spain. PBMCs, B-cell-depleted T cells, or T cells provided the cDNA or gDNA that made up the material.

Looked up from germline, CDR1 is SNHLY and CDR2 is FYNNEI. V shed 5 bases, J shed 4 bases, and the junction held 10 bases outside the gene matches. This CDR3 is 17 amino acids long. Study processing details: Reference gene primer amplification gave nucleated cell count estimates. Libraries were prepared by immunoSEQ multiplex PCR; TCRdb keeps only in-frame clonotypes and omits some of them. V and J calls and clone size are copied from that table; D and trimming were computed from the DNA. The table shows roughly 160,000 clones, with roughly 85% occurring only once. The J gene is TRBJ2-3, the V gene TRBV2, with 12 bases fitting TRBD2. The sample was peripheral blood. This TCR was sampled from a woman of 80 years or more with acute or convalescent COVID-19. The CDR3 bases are TGTGCCAGCAGTTTTCGGACTAGCGGGGTCGTCCCAGATACGCAGTATTTT. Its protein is CASSFRTSGVVPDTQYF.